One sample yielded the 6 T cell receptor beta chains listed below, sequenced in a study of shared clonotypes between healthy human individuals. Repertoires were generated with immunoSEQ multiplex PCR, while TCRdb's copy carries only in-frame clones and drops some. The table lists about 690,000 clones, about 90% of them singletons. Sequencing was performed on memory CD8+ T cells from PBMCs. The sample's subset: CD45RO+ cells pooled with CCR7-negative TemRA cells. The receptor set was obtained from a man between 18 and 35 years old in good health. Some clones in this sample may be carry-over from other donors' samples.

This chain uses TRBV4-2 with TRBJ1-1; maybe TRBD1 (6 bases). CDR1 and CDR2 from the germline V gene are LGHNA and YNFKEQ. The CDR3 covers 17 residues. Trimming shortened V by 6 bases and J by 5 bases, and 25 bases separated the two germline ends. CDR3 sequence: CASRGGAGTRLGTEAFF. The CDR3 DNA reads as TGTGCCAGCAGGGGGGGGGCAGGGACCCGATTAGGGACTGAAGCTTTCTTT.

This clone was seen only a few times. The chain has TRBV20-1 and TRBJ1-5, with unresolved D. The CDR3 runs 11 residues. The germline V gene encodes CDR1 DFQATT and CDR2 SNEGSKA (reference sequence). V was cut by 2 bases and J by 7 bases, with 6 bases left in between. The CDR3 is CSARREQPQHF. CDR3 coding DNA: TGCAGTGCTAGAAGGGAGCAGCCCCAGCATTTT.

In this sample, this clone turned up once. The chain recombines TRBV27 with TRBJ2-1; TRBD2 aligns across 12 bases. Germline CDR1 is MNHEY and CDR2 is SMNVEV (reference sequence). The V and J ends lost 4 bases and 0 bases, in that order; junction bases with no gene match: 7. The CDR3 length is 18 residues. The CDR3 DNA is TGTGCCAGCAGTTCCTGGGGACTAGCGGGTACCTCCTACAATGAGCAGTTCTTC. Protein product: CASSSWGLAGTSYNEQFF.

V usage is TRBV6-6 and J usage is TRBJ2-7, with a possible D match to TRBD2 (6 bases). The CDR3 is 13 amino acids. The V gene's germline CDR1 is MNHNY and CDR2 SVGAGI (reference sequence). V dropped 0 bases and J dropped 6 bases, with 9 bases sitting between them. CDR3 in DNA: TGTGCCAGCAGTTACTCAGTCGGGGGCGAGCAGTACTTC. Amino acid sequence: CASSYSVGGEQYF.

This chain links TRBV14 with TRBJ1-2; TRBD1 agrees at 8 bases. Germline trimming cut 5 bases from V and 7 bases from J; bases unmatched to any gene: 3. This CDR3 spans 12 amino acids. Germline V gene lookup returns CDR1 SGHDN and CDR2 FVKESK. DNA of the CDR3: TGTGCCAGCAGCTTGGACAGGGTTGGCTACACCTTC. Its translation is CASSLDRVGYTF.

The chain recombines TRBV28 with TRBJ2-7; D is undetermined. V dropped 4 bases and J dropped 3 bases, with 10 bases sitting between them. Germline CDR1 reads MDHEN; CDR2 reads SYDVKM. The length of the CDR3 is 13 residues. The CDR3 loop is CASSSIRGYEQYF. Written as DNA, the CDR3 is TGTGCCAGCAGTTCGATTAGAGGCTACGAGCAGTACTTC. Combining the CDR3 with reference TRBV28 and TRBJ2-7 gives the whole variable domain DVKVTQSSRYLVKRTGEKVFLECVQDMDHENMFWYRQDPGLGLRLIYFSYDVKMKEKGDIPEGYSVSREKKERFSLILESASTNQTSMYLCASSSIRGYEQYFGPGTRLTVT.